These 12 T cell receptor beta chains were all obtained from the same sample, sequenced in a study of OX40 agonist ivuxolimab in advanced cancers. The library was produced with the immunoSEQ multiplex PCR assay. Sourced from immuneACCESS, this table was stored by TCRdb with only in-frame sequences that have V and J called. A share of the clones is absent; for the studies checked, an unresolved V gene accounts for under half, and the remainder has no known explanation. The sample table records roughly 56,000 clones; 86% of these occur just once. The ten top clones hold about 2.6% of the sample. Source: CD4+ or CD8+ T cells sorted from blood, taken in a trial of the OX40 agonist ivuxolimab. The receptors originated from an adult with an advanced solid tumor such as melanoma, head and neck, liver or kidney cancer.

The genes are TRBV27 and TRBJ1-4, with D perhaps matching TRBD1 (5 bases). Germline assignment: CDR1 MNHEY and CDR2 SMNVEV (reference sequence). The CDR3 totals 14 residues. V shed 3 bases and J shed 3 bases, with 8 bases lying between them. The CDR3 here is CASSFQGPNEKLFF. For the CDR3, the DNA is TGTGCCAGCAGTTTCCAGGGACCTAATGAAAAACTGTTTTTT.

The genes are TRBV19 and TRBJ2-2; TRBD1 agrees at 9 bases. Germline assignment: CDR1 LNHDA and CDR2 SQIVND (reference sequence). Trimming at V came to 2 bases and at J to 0 bases, leaving 4 bases not matched to a gene. The length of the CDR3 is 17 residues. CDR3 residues: CASSILGQGTNTGELFF. CDR3 in DNA: TGTGCCAGTAGTATACTTGGACAGGGGACGAACACCGGGGAGCTGTTTTTT. Drawing the rest from reference TRBV19 and TRBJ2-2, the complete variable domain is DGGITQSPKYLFRKEGQNVTLSCEQNLNHDAMYWYRQDPGQGLRLIYYSQIVNDFQKGDIAEGYSVSREKKESFPLTVTSAQKNPTAFYLCASSILGQGTNTGELFFGEGSRLTVL.

The chain carries TRBV7-2 and TRBJ2-1, with 11 bases that match TRBD2. Looked up from germline, CDR1 is SGHTA and CDR2 is FQGNSA. CDR3 length: 18 residues. Trimming at V came to 2 bases and at J to 4 bases, leaving 10 bases not matched to a gene. CDR3 sequence (DNA): TGTGCCAGCAGCTTACGCTCACTAGCGGGGGCTCCTTACAATGAGCAGTTCTTC. Amino acid sequence: CASSLRSLAGAPYNEQFF.

This chain connects TRBV6-6 to TRBJ2-7; either TRBD1 or TRBD2 may supply D (6 bases each). Trimming shortened V by 6 bases and J by 0 bases, and 18 bases separated the two germline ends. The CDR3 covers 16 residues. From germline, CDR1 is MNHNY and CDR2 SVGAGI (reference sequence). The CDR3 region has the DNA TGTGCCAGCAGCCCCAGGGGCGGGGCGAACTCCTACGAGCAGTACTTC. Translating gives CASSPRGGANSYEQYF.

V usage is TRBV4-3 and J usage is TRBJ2-2; D may correspond to TRBD1 or TRBD2 (6 bases each). There are 14 residues in the CDR3. Germline V gives CDR1 LGHNA, CDR2 YSLEER. Trimming left V 5 bases short and J 7 bases short, with 14 bases between. The CDR3 protein is CASSFPGAGGELFF. The CDR3 DNA follows: TGCGCCAGCAGCTTTCCGGGGGCCGGCGGGGAGCTGTTTTTT.

This chain links TRBV5-1 with TRBJ1-1; D perhaps matches TRBD1 (5 bases). CDR1 is SGHRS and CDR2 is YFSETQ in the germline V gene. The CDR3 contains 17 residues. Trimming shortened V by 2 bases and J by 4 bases, and 21 bases separated the two germline ends. The CDR3 reads CASSFQGVSSSGTEAFF. The DNA for the CDR3 is TGCGCCAGCAGCTTTCAGGGCGTCTCAAGCAGTGGCACTGAAGCTTTCTTT.

The genes are TRBV11-1 and TRBJ1-1; 7 bases line up with TRBD1. The CDR3 is made up of 15 amino acids. Trimming took 3 bases from V and 4 from J; bases not matched to a gene: 8. Germline CDR1 and CDR2: SGHAT and FQDESV (reference sequence). Here the CDR3 reads CASSFLTGSGTEAFF. CDR3 nucleotides: TGTGCCAGCAGCTTCCTGACAGGGAGTGGCACTGAAGCTTTCTTT. Based on the CDR3 plus reference TRBV11-1 and TRBJ1-1, the full variable domain is EAEVAQSPRYKITEKSQAVAFWCDPISGHATLYWYRQILGQGPELLVQFQDESVVDDSQLPKDRFSAERLKGVDSTLKIQPAELGDSAMYLCASSFLTGSGTEAFFGQGTRLTVV.

This chain links TRBV30 with TRBJ2-3, with unresolved D. V was trimmed by 4 bases and J by 2 bases, leaving 4 bases between them. The CDR3 runs to 11 residues. CDR1 and CDR2 (germline): GTSNPN, SVGIG (reference sequence). The CDR3 sequence: CAWTFTDTQYF. DNA of the CDR3: TGTGCCTGGACCTTCACAGATACGCAGTATTTT.

The rearrangement uses TRBV19 and TRBJ1-1; no definite D call. CDR1 and CDR2 from the germline V gene are LNHDA and SQIVND (reference sequence). The length of the CDR3 is 14 residues. V lost 0 bases and J 1 base, leaving 6 bases between the germline ends. CDR3 bases: TGTGCCAGTAGTATAGAGACACAGAACACTGAAGCTTTCTTT. Amino acid sequence: CASSIETQNTEAFF.

The rearrangement uses TRBV30 and TRBJ2-7, with 9 positions matching TRBD2. The CDR3 runs to 13 residues. The ends lost 4 bases at V and 3 bases at J; junction bases unmatched: 4. Germline assignment: CDR1 GTSNPN and CDR2 SVGIG (reference sequence). The CDR3 bases are TGTGCCTGGATGAAGCGGGGGGTCTACGAGCAGTACTTC. Protein sequence: CAWMKRGVYEQYF.

The chain carries TRBV19 and TRBJ2-2; the match to TRBD2 covers 12 bases. The length of the CDR3 is 15 residues. Germline CDR1 reads LNHDA; CDR2 reads SQIVND (reference sequence). V was clipped by 9 bases and J by 4 bases; unmatched bases: 6. CDR3 in DNA: TGTGCCAGCCACACTAGCGGGGGGATCACCGGGGAGCTGTTTTTT. Amino acids: CASHTSGGITGELFF.

This clone was seen a handful of times. This chain uses TRBV7-8 with TRBJ1-4, with D maybe TRBD1 (5 bases). CDR3 length equals 17 residues. Trimming left V 5 bases short and J 0 bases short, with 16 bases between. Germline CDR1 is SGHVS and CDR2 is FQNEAQ. CDR3 nucleotide sequence: TGTGCCAGCAGCCCCCTCAGGGTAGATGCAACTAATGAAAAACTGTTTTTT. It specifies CASSPLRVDATNEKLFF.